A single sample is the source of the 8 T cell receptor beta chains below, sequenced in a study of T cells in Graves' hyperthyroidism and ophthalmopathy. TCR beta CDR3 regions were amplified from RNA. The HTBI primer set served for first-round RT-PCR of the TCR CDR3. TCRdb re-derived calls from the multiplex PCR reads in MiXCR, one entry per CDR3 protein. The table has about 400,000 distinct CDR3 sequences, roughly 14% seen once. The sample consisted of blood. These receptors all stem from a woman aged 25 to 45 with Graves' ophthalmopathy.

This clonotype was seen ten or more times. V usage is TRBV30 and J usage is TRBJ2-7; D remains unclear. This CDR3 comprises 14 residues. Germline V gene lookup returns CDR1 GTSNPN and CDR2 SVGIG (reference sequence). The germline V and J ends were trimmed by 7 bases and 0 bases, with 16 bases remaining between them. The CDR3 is CAFTRTGSSYEQYF. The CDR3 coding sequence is TGTGCCTTCACAAGAACCGGTAGCTCCTACGAGCAGTACTTC.

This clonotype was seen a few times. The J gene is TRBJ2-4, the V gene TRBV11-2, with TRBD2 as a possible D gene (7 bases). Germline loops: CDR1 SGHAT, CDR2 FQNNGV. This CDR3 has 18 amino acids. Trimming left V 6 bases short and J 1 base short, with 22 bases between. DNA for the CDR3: TGTGCCAGCAGGAAATGGGGGGGCTCGGGCGGGGCCAAAAACATTCAGTACTTC. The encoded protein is CASRKWGGSGGAKNIQYF.

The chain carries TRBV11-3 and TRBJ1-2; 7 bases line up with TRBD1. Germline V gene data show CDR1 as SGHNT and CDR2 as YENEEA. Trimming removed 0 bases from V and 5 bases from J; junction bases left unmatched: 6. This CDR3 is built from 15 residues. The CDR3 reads CASSLDGQGEYGYTF. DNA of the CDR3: TGTGCCAGCAGCTTAGATGGGCAGGGGGAATATGGCTACACCTTC.

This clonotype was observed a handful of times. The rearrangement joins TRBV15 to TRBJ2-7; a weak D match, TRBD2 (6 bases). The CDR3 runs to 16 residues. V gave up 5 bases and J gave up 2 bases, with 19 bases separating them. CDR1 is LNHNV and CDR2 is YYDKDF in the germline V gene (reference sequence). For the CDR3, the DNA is TGTGCCACCAGCCCTTTGGAGGATAGCGGAGCCTACGAGCAGTACTTC. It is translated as CATSPLEDSGAYEQYF.

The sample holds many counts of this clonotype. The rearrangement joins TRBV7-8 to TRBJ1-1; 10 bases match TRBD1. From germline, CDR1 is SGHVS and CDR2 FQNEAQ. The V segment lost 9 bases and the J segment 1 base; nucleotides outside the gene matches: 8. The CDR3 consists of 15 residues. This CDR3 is CASGGTGVSNTEAFF. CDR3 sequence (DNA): TGTGCCAGTGGCGGGACAGGGGTTTCGAACACTGAAGCTTTCTTT.

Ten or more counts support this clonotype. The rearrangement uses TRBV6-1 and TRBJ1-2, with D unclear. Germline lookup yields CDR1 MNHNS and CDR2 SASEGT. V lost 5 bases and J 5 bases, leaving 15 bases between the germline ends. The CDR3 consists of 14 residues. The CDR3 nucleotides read TGTGCCAGCAGTCGCACCGGGCAAATTTATGGCTACACCTTC. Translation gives CASSRTGQIYGYTF.

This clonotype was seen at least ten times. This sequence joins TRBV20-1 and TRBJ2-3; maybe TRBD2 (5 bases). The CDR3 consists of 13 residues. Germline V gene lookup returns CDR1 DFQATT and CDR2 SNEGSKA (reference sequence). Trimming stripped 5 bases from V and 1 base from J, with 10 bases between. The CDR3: CSASRAGTDTQYF. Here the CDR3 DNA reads TGCAGTGCTTCGAGGGCGGGCACAGATACGCAGTATTTT.

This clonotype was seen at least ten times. In nucleotides, the CDR3 is TGTGCCAGCAGCCGGGCCCCTGAAGAGACCCAGTACTTC. The encoded protein is CASSRAPEETQYF. The chain is built from TRBV11-2 and TRBJ2-5; unclear D gene. The V end lost 5 bases, the J end lost 3 bases, and 10 bases lay between the germline ends. CDR3 length: 13 residues. Germline V gene lookup returns CDR1 SGHAT and CDR2 FQNNGV.